This TCR beta chain was recorded in a study of beta chain features in type 1 diabetes. CD4+ naive, central memory, regulatory and stem cell-like memory cells were sorted via CD45RO/CCR7/CD25/CD127/CD95/CD27. Reverse transcribing all isolated RNA meant expressed TCRB transcripts were sequenced. Around 3.57 million reads was the average for naive, central memory and regulatory T cell samples. This table comes from immunoSEQ multiplex PCR, and its TCRdb copy is limited to in-frame clones, with some not included. This table has 120,000 to 150,000 clones, about 7.1% appearing once. Germline lookup yields CDR1 SEHNR and CDR2 FQNEAQ (reference sequence). The CDR3 contains 15 residues. J lost 1 base, V lost 4 bases, and 2 bases had no gene match.

This sequence originates from a woman aged 30 to 39 in good health. The gene calls are TRBV7-9 and TRBJ2-3, with TRBD1 matching over 10 bases. Material for sequencing was central memory CD4+ T cells from blood. The CDR3 DNA reads TGTGCCAGCAGCTCCGGGACAGGGGGCACAGATACGCAGTATTTT. It encodes CASSSGTGGTDTQYF.